This T cell receptor beta chain appears in the sequencing data of a study of breast tumors, draining lymph nodes, adjacent tissues. Breast cancer patients provided tissue from their axillary draining lymph nodes. The CDR3 runs to 14 residues. From germline, CDR1 is SGHVS and CDR2 FQNEAQ. Trimming pared 1 base from V and 8 bases from J, leaving 12 bases between. Study-level points and caveats: Luminal-like breast cancer showed significantly greater tumor-nontumor repertoire similarity than basal-like breast cancer did.

On this clonotype itself: The antigen is undetermined. This may stem from a read error, because a much larger clone lies one nucleotide away.

TCRdb called the multiplex PCR reads again in MiXCR, with one record for every CDR3 protein. The sample lists approximately 130,000 distinct CDR3 sequences; roughly 20% were seen once. This clonotype was sampled from a female donor with breast cancer. Some clones in this sample may be carry-over from other donors' samples. Sequencing used axillary lymph node tissue. The V gene is TRBV7-8, the J gene TRBJ1-5; possibly TRBD1 for D (5 bases). Here the CDR3 reads CASSLGGLAEPQHF. CDR3 bases: TGTGCCAGCAGCTTAGGGGGGTTAGCGGAGCCCCAGCATTTT.